This TCR beta chain was sequenced during a study of cytomegalovirus exposure and HLA in healthy donors. Trimming stripped 5 bases from V and 8 bases from J, with 13 bases between. The CDR3 runs to 13 residues. CDR1 is SEHNR and CDR2 is FQNEAQ in the germline V gene (reference sequence). This clone appeared once. The PCR used 60 Vbeta and 13 Jbeta primers. Only in-frame clones appear in the TCRdb table, and some are missing; sequencing was by immunoSEQ multiplex PCR. Of 150,000 to 250,000 clones detected, around 83% appear once; the ten largest clones hold around 6.3%. This chain joins TRBV7-9 and TRBJ2-4; possible D gene TRBD1, 8 bases. This receptor was obtained from a woman in her forties or fifties in good health and CMV-seropositive. The sequencing input was PBMCs. CDR3 nucleotides: TGTGCCAGCAGCCGAACAGGGGGGGACATTCAGTACTTC. Translating gives CASSRTGGDIQYF.